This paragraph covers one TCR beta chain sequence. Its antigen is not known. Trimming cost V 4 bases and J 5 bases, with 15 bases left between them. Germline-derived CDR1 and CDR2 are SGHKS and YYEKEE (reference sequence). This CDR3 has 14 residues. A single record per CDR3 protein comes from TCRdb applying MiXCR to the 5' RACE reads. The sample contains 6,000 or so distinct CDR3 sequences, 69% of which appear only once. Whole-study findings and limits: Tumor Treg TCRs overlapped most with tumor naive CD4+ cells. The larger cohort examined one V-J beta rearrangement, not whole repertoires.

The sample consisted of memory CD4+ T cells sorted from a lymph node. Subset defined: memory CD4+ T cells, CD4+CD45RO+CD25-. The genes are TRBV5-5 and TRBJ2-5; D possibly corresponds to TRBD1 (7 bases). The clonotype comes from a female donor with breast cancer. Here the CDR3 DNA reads TGTGCCAGCAGCCCTGGAGGGGGCGAGGAGACCCAGTACTTC. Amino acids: CASSPGGGEETQYF.